These 6 T cell receptor beta chains came from one sample sequenced in a study of cytomegalovirus exposure and HLA in healthy donors. The PCR used 60 Vbeta and 13 Jbeta primers. Some clones are missing from TCRdb's copy, which holds only in-frame ones; the method was immunoSEQ multiplex PCR. The sample records 90,000 to 140,000 clones, around 76% being singletons. Sequencing used PBMCs. These receptors all stem from a man between 40 and 49 years old in good health and CMV-seropositive.

The V call is TRBV6-1, the J call TRBJ2-2; tentative D call: TRBD1 (6 bases). V was clipped by 6 bases and J by 9 bases, with 17 bases between them. The germline V gene encodes CDR1 MNHNS and CDR2 SASEGT. The CDR3 is 14 amino acids. CDR3 bases: TGTGCCAGCAGGCCCGGACAGAGCAGTAGGGAGCTGTTTTTT. This gives the protein CASRPGQSSRELFF.

The V and J genes are TRBV7-2 and TRBJ2-6; D ambiguous. Trimming took 0 bases from V and 1 from J, leaving 10 bases between them. Germline CDR1 and CDR2: SGHTA and FQGNSA. This CDR3 comprises 17 residues. In nucleotides, the CDR3 is TGTGCCAGCAGCTTAGCGGGCAGCCGGTCTGGGGCCAACGTCCTGACTTTC. Protein: CASSLAGSRSGANVLTF.

The chain joins TRBV30 to TRBJ2-6, with 10 positions matching TRBD1. Germline values: CDR1 GTSNPN, CDR2 SVGIG (reference sequence). The CDR3 length is 17 residues. Unmatched junction bases numbered 9, after V lost 5 bases and J lost 2 bases. In DNA form, the CDR3 reads TGTGCCTGGTTCCGGGACAGGGGAGGCCCTGGGGCCAACGTCCTGACTTTC. Protein: CAWFRDRGGPGANVLTF. Supplemented by reference TRBV30 and TRBJ2-6, the full variable domain reads SQTIHQWPATLVQPVGSPLSLECTVEGTSNPNLYWYRQAAGRGLQLLFYSVGIGQISSEVPQNLSASRPQDRQFILSSKKLLLSDSGFYLCAWFRDRGGPGANVLTFGAGSRLTVL.

This clone came up once. The chain carries TRBV6-5 and TRBJ1-2, with D uncertain. Trimming took off 0 bases at V and 1 base at J, with 9 bases between the two ends. This CDR3 is 15 amino acids long. Germline V gene sequence: CDR1 MNHEY, CDR2 SVGAGI. This chain's CDR3 is CASSYSSSGNYGYTF. The CDR3, as DNA: TGTGCCAGCAGTTACTCTAGTAGCGGTAACTATGGCTACACCTTC.

This sequence joins TRBV5-4 and TRBJ2-1; a weak D match, TRBD1 (5 bases). V lost 5 bases to trimming and J lost 3 bases, with 9 bases between them. Germline V gene sequence: CDR1 SGHNT, CDR2 YYREEE (reference sequence). CDR3 length: 13 amino acids. The CDR3 sequence: CASRPDSYNEQFF. CDR3 in DNA: TGTGCCAGCAGACCAGACAGCTACAATGAGCAGTTCTTC.

The V call is TRBV12-5, the J call TRBJ2-3; 10 nucleotides line up with TRBD2. The germline V gene encodes CDR1 LGHNT and CDR2 FRNRAP. Trimming cost V 6 bases and J 3 bases; bases outside gene matches: 3. This CDR3 has 14 amino acids. The CDR3 region is CASGQGLATDTQYF. In nucleotides, the CDR3 is TGTGCTAGTGGACAGGGACTAGCGACAGATACGCAGTATTTT.